Only one count was recorded for the clone carrying this T cell receptor beta chain. Its target is not known. The record originates from a study of regulatory T cells in long-lasting Graves disease. Time point noted: persistent/refractory GD, antithyroid drugs over 5 years with positive TRAb. Generation of the TCR library employed RNA extracted from PBMCs. J was trimmed by 7 bases and V by 1 base; bases with no gene match: 9. Germline CDR1 DFQATT, CDR2 SNEGSKA (reference sequence). The CDR3 extends over 14 amino acids. General study results and limits: Among persistent patients, a larger number of public clonotypes were shared (roughly 2,900) than among newly diagnosed patients (about 970). The study found TRBV28, TRBJ1-2 and TRBJ2-5 favored in persistent disease.

Both iRepertoire HTBI primers and Arm-PCR of CDR3 regions were used to build the TCR beta libraries. In the study's own analysis: The samples yielded approximately 62 TRBV and 13 to 15 TRBJ segments. Each CDR3 protein is one row after TCRdb ran MiXCR on the multiplex PCR reads. The V and J calls here are based on TCRdb, not the publication. The data contain 300,000 to 500,000 distinct CDR3 sequences, around 20% of them singletons. V gene TRBV20-1 combines with J gene TRBJ1-2; 7 bases match TRBD1. Sequenced here: peripheral blood mononuclear cells (PBMCs), sampled when the disease was refractory, from a patient treated with antithyroid drugs. The source of this sequence is a female donor with Graves disease. Written as DNA, the CDR3 is TGCAGTGCTAGAGTCCGCGACAGGGTTTTTGGCTACACCTTC. Translated, it gives CSARVRDRVFGYTF.